This T cell receptor beta chain appears in the sequencing data of a study of identical twins. The study's findings and limits: Conclusions relied on cross-sectional statistical analysis, not following the same donors.

Each donor was a healthy Caucasian. It was template switching that added a universal primer site, and there were unique molecular identifiers on the cDNA. In TCRdb, the 5' RACE reads were re-called with MiXCR into one record per CDR3 protein. The sample shows 1.5 million to 2 million distinct CDR3 sequences, 25% to 35% of them seen only once. To note about this clonotype: No antigen is known for it.

Sequencing input: cord blood. The receptor was derived from a newborn girl in good health.

The CDR3 reads CASSSVDREINEQFF. In DNA, the CDR3 is TGTGCCAGCAGTTCCGTGGACAGGGAGATCAATGAGCAGTTCTTC. V and J are TRBV27 and TRBJ2-1, with TRBD1 matching 8 bases. The CDR3 is 15 amino acids. CDR1 is MNHEY, CDR2 SMNVEV, per germline (reference sequence). Trimming took 4 bases from V and 6 from J; bases not matched to a gene: 8.